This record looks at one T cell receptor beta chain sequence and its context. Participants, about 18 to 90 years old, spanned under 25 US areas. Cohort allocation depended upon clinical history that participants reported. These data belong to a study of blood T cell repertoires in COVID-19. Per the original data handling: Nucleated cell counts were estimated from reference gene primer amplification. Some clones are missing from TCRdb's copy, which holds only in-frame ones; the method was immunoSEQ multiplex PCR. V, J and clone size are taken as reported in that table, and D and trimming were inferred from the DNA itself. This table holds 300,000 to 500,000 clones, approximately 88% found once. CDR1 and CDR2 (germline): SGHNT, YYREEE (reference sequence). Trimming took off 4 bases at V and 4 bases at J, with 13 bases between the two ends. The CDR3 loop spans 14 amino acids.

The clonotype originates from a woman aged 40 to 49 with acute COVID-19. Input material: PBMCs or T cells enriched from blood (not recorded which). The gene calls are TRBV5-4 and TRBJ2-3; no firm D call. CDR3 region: CASSPEASADTQYF. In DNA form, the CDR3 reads TGTGCCAGCAGCCCCGAGGCTAGTGCAGATACGCAGTATTTT.